This T cell receptor (beta chain) appears in the sequencing data of a study of shared clonotypes between healthy human individuals (dated by TCRdb to between 2020 and 2021). For the wider study: The cohort included three men and a couple of women between 18 and 49 years of age. For each donor, three plates each were used for CD4 naive and CD4 memory, two plates were used for CD8 naive, and one plate was used for CD8 memory. Each donor's leukapheresis produced roughly between roughly 0.85 and 10 billion PBMCs. Different laboratories and diverse techniques were used to prepare libraries and sequence TCR repertoires, to increase sequencing depth and limit assay-specific biases. Blood TCR repertoires of a handful of healthy adults were deeply sequenced to estimate repertoire size and the extent of clonotype sharing between individuals.

Measured from the cysteine to the phenylalanine, the CDR3 is 15 residues long. CDR3 DNA only is kept here, 45 bases in frame from base 1. Deletion took 4 bases off V and 8 bases off J, with a span of 21 bases between the germline ends. Looking up the germline V gene yields CDR1 SGHRS and CDR2 YFSETQ. Regarding this clone: It has no known antigen specificity. One base away there is no much larger clone; base qualities are not given.

TCR CDR3 regions were amplified from genomic DNA by multiplex PCR using the deep immunoSEQ assay. Extracted genomic DNA from each cell subset was spread evenly across all wells of several immunoSEQ 96-well plates, with each plate serving as a replicate. For sorted subsets, about 0.2 ug genomic DNA, equal to 25,000 to 35,000 T cell genomes, was loaded into each replicate PCR. The purified libraries were quantified using a Qubit 3.0 fluorometer, sized with a Bioanalyzer 2100, and then quantified again using the KAPA Library Quantification kit. Each immunoSEQ 96-well plate was sequenced on its own single-read 150-cycle Illumina NextSeq 550 flow cell. On the study's bioinformatics: Because the immunoSEQ output included only junctional sequences and no quality scores, the filtering could not be the same as the filtering used for full-length reads. Sequences were annotated with PyIR, a Python wrapper for IgBLAST v1.9, and V/J genes and CDR3 were assigned using IMGT germline references. Any read was removed if the V/J assignment was weak (E-value above 1e-6), the CDR3 was missing, or the read contained stop codons, out-of-frame junctions, or ambiguous translated residues. V3J clonotypes were defined by identical inferred V gene, J gene, and CDR3 amino acid sequence. Percentage overlap between repertoires was calculated by dividing the number of shared unique clonotypes by the size of the smaller repertoire. Richness of each repertoire was evaluated using RTK rarefaction, the Chao1 estimator, and Recon v2.1 estimates of unobserved clonotypes. OLGA was used to compute generation probabilities for all TCRbeta clonotypes that the gDNA method yielded from a handful of donors. Held by TCRdb, this immuneACCESS table contains in-frame sequences only and omits some clones. Under half of the omission traces to an unresolved V gene where checked; the cause of the rest is unknown. V and J calls plus clone size are reproduced from that table; the DNA served to infer D and trimming. In all, the sample holds some 600,000 clones, and approximately 96% of those were seen once. About 0.12% of the sample is in the top ten clones.

For the CD8 naive samples, CD45RO-negative cells were positively selected for CCR7, yielding a CD45RA+CCR7+ population from which TemRA cells were excluded. The donors were healthy, HIV-negative adults with no recently reported acute infections or vaccinations. Every donor was a Caucasian adult living in Nashville, Tennessee, USA. Blood was collected by leukapheresis, and PBMCs were isolated by Ficoll-Histopaque density gradient centrifugation and then cryopreserved in liquid nitrogen vapor phase. Purity and quantity of every magnetically sorted T cell population were checked by analytical flow cytometry. Each sorted fraction had its genomic DNA isolated and then quantified by UV absorbance on a Nanodrop 2000c. The full study reports these points: Clonotypes shared by all four sorted-subset donors showed higher generation probabilities than non-shared clonotypes. Estimated clonotype richness was generally larger for naive than for memory subsets. The genetic and exposure-history diversity represented was limited by the small number of donors. Only blood was sampled, and tissue TCR repertoires likely differ from those in blood. Based on pairwise subsampling, the degree of clonotype sharing among donors was expected to be affected by sequencing depth. When several donors were compared, the shared fraction of clonotypes was about 5% for naive CD4, 3.5% to 4% for naive CD8, 2.3% for memory CD4, and 0.35% to 0.4% for memory CD8. Incomplete sequencing was indicated by rarefaction of sorted-subset datasets, despite the large sequencing depth.

The V and J segments used are TRBV5-1 and TRBJ1-2; no D segment can be confidently identified. The clonotype was recovered from a young woman in good health. Sequenced sample: naive CD8+ T cells sorted from blood. This specimen's cell subset or site label, interpreted: CD45RA+CCR7+. The encoded CDR3 is CASSIQASWRYGYTF. In nucleotides, the sequence is TGCGCCAGCAGCATCCAAGCGAGTTGGCGGTACGGCTACACCTTC. This CDR3, with the reference TRBV5-1 and TRBJ1-2 proteins standing in past its ends, gives the full variable domain KAGVTQTPRYLIKTRGQQVTLSCSPISGHRSVSWYQQTPGQGLQFLFEYFSETQRNKGNFPGRFSGRQFSNSRSEMNVSTLELGDSALYLCASSIQASWRYGYTFGSGTRLTVV.